The entry that follows covers one T cell receptor beta chain sequence. The sample is drawn from a study of blood T cell repertoires in COVID-19. Study-wide background: Sites in the United States, Italy and Spain provided acute and convalescent COVID-19 samples.

Per the original data handling: It was from reference gene primer amplification that nucleated cell counts were estimated. TCRdb keeps only in-frame clones here, not all; method: immunoSEQ multiplex PCR. V and J calls and clone size follow that table, whereas D and trimming were derived from the DNA. This sample has about 250,000 clones, with 70% to 90% found just once. The sequenced sample was peripheral blood. The sequence came from a man younger than 35 with active or convalescent COVID-19.

CDR3 nucleotide sequence: TGTGCCAGCAGTTACTTGGGCACTTTGGGCACTGAAGCTTTCTTT. This gives the protein CASSYLGTLGTEAFF. The chain couples TRBV6-2 or TRBV6-3 to TRBJ1-1; D gene uncertain. The CDR3 spans 15 residues. Germline CDR1 is MNHEY and CDR2 is SVGEGT. Trimming removed 1 base from V and 4 bases from J, with 13 bases in between.